This T cell receptor (beta chain) originates from a study of regulatory T cells in long-lasting Graves disease. On the study more broadly: In persistent Graves' disease, antithyroid drugs had been taken for over 5 years and TSH receptor antibodies stayed positive.

For this clonotype: Antigen unknown.

The CDR3 consists of 13 residues. Unmatched junction bases numbered 3, after V lost 5 bases and J lost 4 bases. Germline values: CDR1 ENHRY, CDR2 SYGVKD. Study results and limitations: The analysis examined peripheral blood only and excluded thyroid tissue. Persistent disease preferred TRBV28, TRBJ1-2 and TRBJ2-5.

TCR beta libraries were built with iRepertoire HTBI primers and Arm-PCR of CDR3 regions. TCRdb re-called the multiplex PCR reads with MiXCR, one entry per CDR3 protein. The sample consists of approximately 440,000 distinct CDR3 sequences, around 20% of them appearing once. The time point is: persistent/refractory GD, antithyroid drugs over 5 years with positive TRAb. Generation of the TCR library employed RNA extracted from PBMCs. This TCR was recovered from a female donor with Graves disease. This sequence joins TRBV10-3 and TRBJ1-1; 8 bases match TRBD1. The source material was peripheral blood mononuclear cells (PBMCs), sampled when the disease was refractory, from a patient treated with antithyroid drugs. CDR3 nucleotide sequence: TGTGCCATCAGTCAGGGGGCGGGCACTGAAGCTTTCTTT. It encodes CAISQGAGTEAFF.